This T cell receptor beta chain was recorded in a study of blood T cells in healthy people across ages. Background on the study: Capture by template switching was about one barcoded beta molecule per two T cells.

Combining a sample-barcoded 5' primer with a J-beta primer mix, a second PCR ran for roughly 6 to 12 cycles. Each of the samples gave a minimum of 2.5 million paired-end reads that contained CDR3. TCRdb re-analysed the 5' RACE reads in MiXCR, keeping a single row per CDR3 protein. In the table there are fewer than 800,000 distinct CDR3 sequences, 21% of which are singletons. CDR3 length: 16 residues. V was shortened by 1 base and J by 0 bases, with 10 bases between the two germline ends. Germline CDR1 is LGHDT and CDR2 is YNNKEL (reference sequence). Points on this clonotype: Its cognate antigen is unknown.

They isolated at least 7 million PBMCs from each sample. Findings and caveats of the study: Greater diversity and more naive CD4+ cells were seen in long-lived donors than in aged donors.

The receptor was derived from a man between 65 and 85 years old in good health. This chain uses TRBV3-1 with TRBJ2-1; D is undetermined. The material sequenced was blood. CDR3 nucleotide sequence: TGTGCCAGCAGCCAAGTAGGCTATAGCTCCTACAATGAGCAGTTCTTC. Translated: CASSQVGYSSYNEQFF.